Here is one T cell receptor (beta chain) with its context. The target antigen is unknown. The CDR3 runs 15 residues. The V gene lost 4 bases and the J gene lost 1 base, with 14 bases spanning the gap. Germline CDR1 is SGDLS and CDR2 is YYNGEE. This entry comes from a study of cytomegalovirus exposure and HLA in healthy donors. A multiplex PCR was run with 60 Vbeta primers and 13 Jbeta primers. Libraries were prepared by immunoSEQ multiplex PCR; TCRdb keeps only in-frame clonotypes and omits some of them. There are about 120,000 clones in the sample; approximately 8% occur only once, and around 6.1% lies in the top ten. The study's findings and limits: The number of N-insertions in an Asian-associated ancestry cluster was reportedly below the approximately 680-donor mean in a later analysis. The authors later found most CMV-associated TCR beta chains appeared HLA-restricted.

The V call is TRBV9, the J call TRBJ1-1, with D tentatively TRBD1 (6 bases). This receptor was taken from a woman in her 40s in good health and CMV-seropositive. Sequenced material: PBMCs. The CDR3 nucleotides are TGTGCCAGCAGCCCTCCTACAGGGAGGAACACTGAAGCTTTCTTT. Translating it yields CASSPPTGRNTEAFF.